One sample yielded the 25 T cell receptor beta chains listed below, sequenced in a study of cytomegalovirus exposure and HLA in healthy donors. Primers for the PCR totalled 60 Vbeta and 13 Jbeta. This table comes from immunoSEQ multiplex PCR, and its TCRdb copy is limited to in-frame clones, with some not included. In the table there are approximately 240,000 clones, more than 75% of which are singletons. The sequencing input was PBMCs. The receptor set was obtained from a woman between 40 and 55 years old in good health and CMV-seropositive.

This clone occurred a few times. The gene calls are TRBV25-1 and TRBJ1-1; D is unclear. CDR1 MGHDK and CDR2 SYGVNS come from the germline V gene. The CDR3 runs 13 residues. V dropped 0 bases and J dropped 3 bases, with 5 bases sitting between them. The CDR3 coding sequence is TGTGCCAGCAGTGAATATTTCGACACTGAAGCTTTCTTT. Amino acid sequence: CASSEYFDTEAFF.

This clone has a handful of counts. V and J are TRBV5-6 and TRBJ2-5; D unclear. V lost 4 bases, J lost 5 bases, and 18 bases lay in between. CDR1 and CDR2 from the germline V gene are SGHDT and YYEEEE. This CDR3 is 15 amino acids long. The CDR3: CASSTRVSVLETQYF. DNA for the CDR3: TGTGCCAGCAGCACCCGGGTCTCTGTATTGGAGACCCAGTACTTC.

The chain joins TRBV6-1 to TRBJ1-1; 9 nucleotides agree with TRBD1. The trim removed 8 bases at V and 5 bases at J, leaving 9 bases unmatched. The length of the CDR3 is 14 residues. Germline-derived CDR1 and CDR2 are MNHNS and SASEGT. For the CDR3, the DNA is TGTGCCAGCGCTCCGACAGGGGGGAGGACTGAAGCTTTCTTT. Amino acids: CASAPTGGRTEAFF.

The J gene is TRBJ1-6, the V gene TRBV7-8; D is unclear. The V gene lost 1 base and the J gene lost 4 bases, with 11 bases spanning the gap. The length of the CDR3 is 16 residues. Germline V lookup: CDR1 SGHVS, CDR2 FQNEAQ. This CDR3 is CASSLVLQNYNSPLHF. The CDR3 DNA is TGTGCCAGCAGCTTAGTTCTACAGAATTATAATTCACCCCTCCACTTT.

As DNA, the CDR3 is TGTGCCAGCAGTGCTCGAGGCAACGTCTATGGCTACACCTTC. This encodes CASSARGNVYGYTF. The V and J genes are TRBV2 and TRBJ1-2; D unresolved. Trimming removed 4 bases at V and 4 bases at J, with 13 bases between. The CDR3 length is 14 residues. The germline gives CDR1 SNHLY, CDR2 FYNNEI.

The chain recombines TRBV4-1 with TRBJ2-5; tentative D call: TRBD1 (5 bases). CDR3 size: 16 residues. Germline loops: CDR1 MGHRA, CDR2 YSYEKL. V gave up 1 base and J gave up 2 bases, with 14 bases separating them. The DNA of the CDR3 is TGCGCCAGCAGCCAAGCGGTGGGGCGCAATCAAGAGACCCAGTACTTC. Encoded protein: CASSQAVGRNQETQYF.

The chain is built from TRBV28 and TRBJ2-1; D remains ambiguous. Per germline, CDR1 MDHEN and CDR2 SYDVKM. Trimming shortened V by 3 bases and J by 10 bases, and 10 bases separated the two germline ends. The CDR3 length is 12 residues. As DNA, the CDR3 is TGTGCCAGCAGTTTGCCCGCTAAGGAGCAGTTCTTC. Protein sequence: CASSLPAKEQFF.

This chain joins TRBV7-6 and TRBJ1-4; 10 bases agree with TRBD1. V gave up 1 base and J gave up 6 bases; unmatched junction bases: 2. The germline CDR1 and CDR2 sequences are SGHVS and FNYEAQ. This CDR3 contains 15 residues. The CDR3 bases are TGTGCCAGCAGCTTAGTTGGGACAGGGGATGAAAAACTGTTTTTT. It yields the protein CASSLVGTGDEKLFF.

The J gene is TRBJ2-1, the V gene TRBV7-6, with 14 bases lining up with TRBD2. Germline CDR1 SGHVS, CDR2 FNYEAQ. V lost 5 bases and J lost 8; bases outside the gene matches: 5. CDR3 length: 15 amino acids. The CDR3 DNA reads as TGTGCCAGCAGCCCAAAGGGACTAGCGGGAGATGAGCAGTTCTTC. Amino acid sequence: CASSPKGLAGDEQFF.

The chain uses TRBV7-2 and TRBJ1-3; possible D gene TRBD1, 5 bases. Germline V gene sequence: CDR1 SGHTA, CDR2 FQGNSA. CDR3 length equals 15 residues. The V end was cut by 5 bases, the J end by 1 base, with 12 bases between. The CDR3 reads CASSRTGGSGNTIYF. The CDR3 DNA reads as TGTGCCAGCAGCCGGACGGGGGGTTCTGGAAACACCATATATTTT.

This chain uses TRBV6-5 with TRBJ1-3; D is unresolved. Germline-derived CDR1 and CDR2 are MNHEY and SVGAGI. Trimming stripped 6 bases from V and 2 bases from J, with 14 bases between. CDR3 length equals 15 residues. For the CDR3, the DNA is TGTGCCAGCAGCCAAGCAGGATCGGCTGGAAACACCATATATTTT. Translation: CASSQAGSAGNTIYF.

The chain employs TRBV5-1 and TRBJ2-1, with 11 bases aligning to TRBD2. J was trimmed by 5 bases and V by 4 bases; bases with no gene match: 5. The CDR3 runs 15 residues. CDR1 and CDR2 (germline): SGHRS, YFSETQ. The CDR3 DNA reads TGCGCCAGCAGCGTTAGCGGGGGGGCCCACAATGAGCAGTTCTTC. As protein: CASSVSGGAHNEQFF.

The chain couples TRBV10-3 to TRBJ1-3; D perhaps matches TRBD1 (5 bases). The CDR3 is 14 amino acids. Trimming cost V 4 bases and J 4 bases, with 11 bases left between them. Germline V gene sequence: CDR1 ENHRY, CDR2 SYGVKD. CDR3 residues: CAISGAGPGNTIYF. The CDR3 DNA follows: TGTGCCATCAGTGGGGCGGGGCCGGGAAACACCATATATTTT.

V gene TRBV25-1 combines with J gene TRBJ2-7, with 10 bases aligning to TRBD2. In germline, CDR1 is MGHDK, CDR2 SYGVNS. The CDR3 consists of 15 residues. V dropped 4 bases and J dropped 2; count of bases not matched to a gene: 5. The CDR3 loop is CASSVTSGVTYEQYF. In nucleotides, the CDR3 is TGTGCCAGCAGTGTTACTAGCGGGGTAACCTACGAGCAGTACTTC.

CDR3 DNA: TGTGCCACAACTCCGGGGTATAGCAATCAGCCCCAGCATTTT. As protein: CATTPGYSNQPQHF. The chain carries TRBV10-3 and TRBJ1-5; D remains ambiguous. The length of the CDR3 is 14 residues. Germline V gene data show CDR1 as ENHRY and CDR2 as SYGVKD. Trimming removed 10 bases at V and 0 bases at J, with 13 bases between.

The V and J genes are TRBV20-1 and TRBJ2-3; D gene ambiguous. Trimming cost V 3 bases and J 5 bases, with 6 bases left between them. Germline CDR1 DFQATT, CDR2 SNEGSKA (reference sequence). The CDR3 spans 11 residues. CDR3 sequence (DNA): TGCAGTGCTAGTTTCAGAGATACGCAGTATTTT. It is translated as CSASFRDTQYF.

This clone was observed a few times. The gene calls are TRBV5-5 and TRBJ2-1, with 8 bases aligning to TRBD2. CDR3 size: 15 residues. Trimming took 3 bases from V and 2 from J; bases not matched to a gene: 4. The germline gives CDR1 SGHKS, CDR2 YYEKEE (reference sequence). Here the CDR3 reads CASSWTSRPYNEQFF. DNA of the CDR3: TGTGCCAGCAGCTGGACTAGCCGCCCCTACAATGAGCAGTTCTTC. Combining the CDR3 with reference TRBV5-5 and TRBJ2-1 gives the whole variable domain DAGVTQSPTHLIKTRGQQVTLRCSPISGHKSVSWYQQVLGQGPQFIFQYYEKEERGRGNFPDRFSARQFPNYSSELNVNALLLGDSALYLCASSWTSRPYNEQFFGPGTRLTVL.

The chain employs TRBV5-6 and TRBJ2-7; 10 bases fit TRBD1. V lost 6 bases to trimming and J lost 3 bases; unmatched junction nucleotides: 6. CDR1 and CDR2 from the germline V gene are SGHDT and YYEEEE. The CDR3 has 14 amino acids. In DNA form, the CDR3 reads TGTGCCAGCATATCTGGACAGGGGGACTACGAGCAGTACTTC. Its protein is CASISGQGDYEQYF. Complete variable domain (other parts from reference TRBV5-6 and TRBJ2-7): DAGVTQSPTHLIKTRGQQVTLRCSPKSGHDTVSWYQQALGQGPQFIFQYYEEEERQRGNFPDRFSGHQFPNYSSELNVNALLLGDSALYLCASISGQGDYEQYFGPGTRLTVT.

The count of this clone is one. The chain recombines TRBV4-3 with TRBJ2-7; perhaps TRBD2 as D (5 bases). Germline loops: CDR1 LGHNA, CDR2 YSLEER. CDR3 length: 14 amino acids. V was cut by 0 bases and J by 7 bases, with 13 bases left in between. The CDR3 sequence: CASSQDRLPQEQYF. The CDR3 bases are TGCGCCAGCAGCCAAGATCGACTACCACAAGAGCAGTACTTC.

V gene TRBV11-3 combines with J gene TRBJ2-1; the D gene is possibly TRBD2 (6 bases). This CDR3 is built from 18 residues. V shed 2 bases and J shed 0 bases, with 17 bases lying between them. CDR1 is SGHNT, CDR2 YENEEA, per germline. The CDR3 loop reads CASSLKRFRESSYNEQFF. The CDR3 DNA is TGTGCCAGCAGCTTAAAGAGGTTTCGGGAGAGCTCCTACAATGAGCAGTTCTTC.

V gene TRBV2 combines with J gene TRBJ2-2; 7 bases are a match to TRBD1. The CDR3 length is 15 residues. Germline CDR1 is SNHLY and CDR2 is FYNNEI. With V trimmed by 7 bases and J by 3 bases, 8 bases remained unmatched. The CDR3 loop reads CASTTDRWDTGELFF. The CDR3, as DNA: TGTGCCAGCACCACGGACAGGTGGGACACCGGGGAGCTGTTTTTT.

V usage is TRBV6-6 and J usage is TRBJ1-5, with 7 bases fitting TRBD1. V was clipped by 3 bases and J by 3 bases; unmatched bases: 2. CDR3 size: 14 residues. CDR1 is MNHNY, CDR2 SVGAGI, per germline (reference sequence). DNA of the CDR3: TGTGCCAGCAGTTATACAGGGGACAATCAGCCCCAGCATTTT. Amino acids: CASSYTGDNQPQHF.

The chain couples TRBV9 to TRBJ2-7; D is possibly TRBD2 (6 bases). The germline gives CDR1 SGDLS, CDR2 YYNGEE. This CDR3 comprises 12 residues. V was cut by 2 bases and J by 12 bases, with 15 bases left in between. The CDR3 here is CASSVGTSPGYF. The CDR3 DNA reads TGTGCCAGCAGCGTCGGGACTTCCCCAGGGTACTTC.

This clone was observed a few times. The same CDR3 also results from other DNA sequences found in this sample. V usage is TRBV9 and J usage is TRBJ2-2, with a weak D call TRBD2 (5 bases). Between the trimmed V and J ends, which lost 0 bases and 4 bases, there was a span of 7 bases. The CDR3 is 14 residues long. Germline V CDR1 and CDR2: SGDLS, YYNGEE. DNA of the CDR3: TGTGCCAGCAGCGTAGGAGGAGGCACCGGGGAGCTGTTTTTT. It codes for CASSVGGGTGELFF.

The CDR3 protein is CASSSGTSGSYEQYF. The CDR3 region has the DNA TGTGCCAGCAGCTCCGGGACTAGCGGGAGCTACGAGCAGTACTTC. V is TRBV7-3 and J is TRBJ2-7; 14 bases are a match to TRBD2. J lost 3 bases, V lost 4 bases, and 2 bases had no gene match. The CDR3 is 15 residues long. Per the germline V gene, CDR1 is SGHTA and CDR2 is FQGTGA.